The clone carrying this T cell receptor (beta chain) was detected ten times or more. Its antigen is as yet unknown. The data originate from a study of T cells in Graves' hyperthyroidism and ophthalmopathy. Trimming took off 1 base at V and 5 bases at J, with 8 bases between the two ends. The CDR3 has 13 amino acids. Germline lookup yields CDR1 SGHVS and CDR2 FQNEAQ. TCR beta CDR3 region amplification was performed from RNA transcripts. HTBI primers drove first-round RT-PCR of the TCR CDR3. TCRdb processed the multiplex PCR reads anew with MiXCR; each CDR3 protein has one entry. Here the sample spans approximately 700,000 distinct CDR3 sequences, less than 45% being singletons. Study observations and caveats: Most thyroid clonotypes with frequency above 0.001 were detected in blood.

Sequencing was done on a sample of peripheral blood or thyroid tissue (not recorded which). The TCR comes from an adult man with Graves' disease, either hyperthyroidism or ophthalmopathy (not recorded which). V gene TRBV7-8 combines with J gene TRBJ2-5, with D uncertain. CDR3 coding DNA: TGTGCCAGCAGCTTAGGGTTCGGGGAGACCCAGTACTTC. Protein product: CASSLGFGETQYF. The entire variable domain, with the rest obtained from reference TRBV7-8 and TRBJ2-5, is as follows: GAGVSQSPRYKVAKRGQDVALRCDPISGHVSLFWYQQALGQGPEFLTYFQNEAQLDKSGLPSDRFFAERPEGSVSTLKIQRTQQEDSAVYLCASSLGFGETQYFGPGTRLLVL.